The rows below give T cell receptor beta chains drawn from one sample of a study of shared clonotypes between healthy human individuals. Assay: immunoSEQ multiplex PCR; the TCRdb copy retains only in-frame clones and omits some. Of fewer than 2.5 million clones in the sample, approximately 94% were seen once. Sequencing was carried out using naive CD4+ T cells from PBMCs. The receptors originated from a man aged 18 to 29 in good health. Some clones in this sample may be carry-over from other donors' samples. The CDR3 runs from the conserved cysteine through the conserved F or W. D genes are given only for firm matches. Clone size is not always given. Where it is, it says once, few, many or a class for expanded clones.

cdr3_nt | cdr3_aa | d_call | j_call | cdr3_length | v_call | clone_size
TGTGCCAGCAGCTTAAGGGGGCTAGGTCCGAACACCGGGGAGCTGTTTTTT | CASSLRGLGPNTGELFF | . | TRBJ2-2 | 17 | TRBV7-3 | .
TGTGCCAGCAGTTACTCAGGACTAGCGGAAGTCTACGAGCAGTACTTC | CASSYSGLAEVYEQYF | TRBD2 | TRBJ2-7 | 16 | TRBV6-5 | .
TGTGCCTGGAGTGTAGAGGAACGGCGTAGTCGTTATGAGCAGTTCTTC | CAWSVEERRSRYEQFF | . | TRBJ2-1 | 16 | TRBV30 | .
TGTGCCAGCAGGGCAGGGGGTTTAAGCAATCAGCCCCAGCATTTT | CASRAGGLSNQPQHF | TRBD1 | TRBJ1-5 | 15 | TRBV2 | once
TGTGCCAGCAGCCGACCCCCGCGCGGCACTGAAGCTTTCTTT | CASSRPPRGTEAFF | . | TRBJ1-1 | 14 | TRBV5-6 | .
TGTGCCAGCAGTTTTCGTAGGTTCGGACAGGCGGGCGAGACCCAGTACTTC | CASSFRRFGQAGETQYF | TRBD1 | TRBJ2-5 | 17 | TRBV27 | once
TGTGCCTGGAGTGTTGGAGCCGCTAGCAATCAGCCCCAGCATTTT | CAWSVGAASNQPQHF | . | TRBJ1-5 | 15 | TRBV30 | .
TGCGCCAGCAGCCCGGATCCTTCCGGGAATGAGCAGTTCTTC | CASSPDPSGNEQFF | . | TRBJ2-1 | 14 | TRBV5-1 | .
TGTGCCAGCAGCTCGCAGGGGGTTTGGCAGCCCCAGCATTTT | CASSSQGVWQPQHF | TRBD1 | TRBJ1-5 | 14 | TRBV7-9 | .
TGTGCCTGGAGTGTAGTGCTGGGTAGGGAGACCCAGTACTTC | CAWSVVLGRETQYF | . | TRBJ2-5 | 14 | TRBV30 | few
TGCGCCAGCTCGATTGACAGTAATCAGCCCCAGCATTTT | CASSIDSNQPQHF | . | TRBJ1-5 | 13 | TRBV5-1 | .
TGTGCCAGCTCTGACAATTGGGGCAATCAGCCCCAGCATTTT | CASSDNWGNQPQHF | . | TRBJ1-5 | 14 | TRBV2 | .
TGCGCCAGCAGCTTGGCCGGGACAGGGCTTGGAAACACCATATATTTT | CASSLAGTGLGNTIYF | TRBD1 | TRBJ1-3 | 16 | TRBV5-1 | .
TGTGCCAGCAGGCCAACTATAAGACAGGGGATGAACACTGAAGCTTTCTTT | CASRPTIRQGMNTEAFF | TRBD1 | TRBJ1-1 | 17 | TRBV7-9 | .
TGTGCCAGCAGAGGACTAGGTCTGGGAGATACGCAGTATTTT | CASRGLGLGDTQYF | TRBD2 | TRBJ2-3 | 14 | TRBV6-5 | .